Shown below are 7 T cell receptor beta chains from a single sample sequenced in a study of Graves' ophthalmopathy and Graves' hyperthyroidism. Investigators amplified TCR beta CDR3 regions from RNA transcripts. Investigators did first-round RT-PCR with HTBI primers, then second-round multiplex PCR. A single record per CDR3 protein comes from TCRdb applying MiXCR to the multiplex PCR reads. The sample records hundreds of thousands of distinct CDR3 sequences, approximately 21% being singletons. The sequencing input was peripheral blood. The receptors originated from a woman younger than 30 with stable Graves' hyperthyroidism. Some clones in this sample may be carry-over from other donors' samples.

This clonotype was seen repeatedly, ten times or more. This may be a read error, as it is one base from a much larger clone. CDR3 sequence reads: CASSLVSTRGQETKYF. The CDR3 bases are TGTGCCAGCAGCTTAGTCTCTACCAGGGGTCAAGAGACCAAGTACTTC. This chain links TRBV7-2 with TRBJ2-5; possible D gene TRBD1, 6 bases. The CDR3 spans 16 residues. From germline, CDR1 is SGHTA and CDR2 FQGNSA.

The chain recombines TRBV10-3 with TRBJ2-7; 11 positions agree with TRBD2. Looked up from germline, CDR1 is ENHRY and CDR2 is SYGVKD. CDR3 length: 17 residues. V trimming: 8 bases; J trimming: 4 bases; junction bases outside the gene matches: 16. DNA for the CDR3: TGTGCCATCGCCATCGGGGCTAGCGGGAGGATTAGTTACGAGCAGTACTTC. Its translation is CAIAIGASGRISYEQYF.

In this sample, this clonotype turned up a few times. The V call is TRBV6-2 or TRBV6-3, the J call TRBJ2-5, with 9 bases aligning to TRBD1. This CDR3 spans 15 amino acids. J gave up 5 bases and V 6 bases, and 10 bases lay outside the gene matches. Germline V CDR1 and CDR2: MNHEY, SVGEGT. The CDR3 nucleotides read TGTGCCAGCAGACAAGCCGGGACAGGGAAGGAGACCCAGTACTTC. This gives the protein CASRQAGTGKETQYF.

The table lists this clonotype with a few counts. CDR3 residues: CASSLIRDSYEQYF. The CDR3 nucleotides are TGTGCCAGCAGCCTAATCCGGGACAGCTACGAGCAGTACTTC. The chain carries TRBV13 and TRBJ2-7; 7 positions match TRBD1. The junction had 7 bases not matched to a gene; V was cut back by 5 bases and J by 3 bases. In germline, CDR1 is PRHDT, CDR2 FYEKMQ (reference sequence). The CDR3 consists of 14 residues.

The genes are TRBV7-8 and TRBJ2-2; D is possibly TRBD1 (6 bases). CDR3 size: 17 residues. V lost 6 bases and J lost 1, with 18 bases in between. CDR1 is SGHVS, CDR2 FQNEAQ, per germline. The CDR3 protein is CASSSIVDRRNTGELFF. The CDR3 DNA sequence: TGTGCCAGCAGTTCAATCGTTGACAGGCGGAACACCGGGGAGCTGTTTTTT.

This clonotype appeared many times. Just one base apart from a much larger clone, this may be a read error. The CDR3 carries no conserved terminal phenylalanine or tryptophan, so it likely arises from a read error. This chain connects TRBV27 to TRBJ1-2, with D perhaps matching TRBD1 (5 bases). This CDR3 spans 14 amino acids. Per germline, CDR1 MNHEY and CDR2 SMNVEV (reference sequence). V lost 4 bases and J 4 bases, leaving 13 bases between the germline ends. The CDR3 spells CASSSRTGSYGYTL. Written as DNA, the CDR3 is TGTGCCAGCAGTTCCAGAACAGGAAGCTATGGCTACACCCTC.

The J gene is TRBJ1-5, the V gene TRBV11-1; 9 bases fit TRBD1. This CDR3 is 16 amino acids long. Per the germline V gene, CDR1 is SGHAT and CDR2 is FQDESV (reference sequence). After removal of 5 bases from V and 0 bases from J, the junction contained 5 bases not matched to a gene. CDR3 in DNA: TGTGCCAGCAGCAGAGACAGGGGGTCTAGCAATCAGCCCCAGCATTTT. As protein: CASSRDRGSSNQPQHF.